Below, 9 T cell receptor beta chains from the same sample are listed, as sequenced in a study of CD8 T cells in ankylosing spondylitis. TCRdb redid the calling of the 5' RACE reads with MiXCR, one entry per CDR3 protein. The table lists 750,000 to 850,000 distinct CDR3 sequences, 12% of them singletons. Points from the study as a whole: About 8 highly homologous variants made up a TCR beta motif that seemed to typify ankylosing spondylitis blood.

These receptors have no identified antigens. Sequences were obtained from blood, either unsorted or a sorted T cell fraction (not recorded which). These receptors were collected from a male donor with ankylosing spondylitis.

Only a few counts were recorded for this clonotype. The chain carries TRBV28 and TRBJ2-3, with no clear D. Germline assignment: CDR1 MDHEN and CDR2 SYDVKM. CDR3 length: 14 residues. Trimming left V 1 base short and J 1 base short, with 6 bases between. CDR3 loop: CASSLSRRTDTQYF. The CDR3 DNA is TGTGCCAGCAGTTTATCTCGCCGCACAGATACGCAGTATTTT. Supplemented by reference TRBV28 and TRBJ2-3, the full variable domain reads DVKVTQSSRYLVKRTGEKVFLECVQDMDHENMFWYRQDPGLGLRLIYFSYDVKMKEKGDIPEGYSVSREKKERFSLILESASTNQTSMYLCASSLSRRTDTQYFGPGTRLTVL.

This chain links TRBV6-2 or TRBV6-3 with TRBJ1-1; D is unresolved. This CDR3 spans 13 amino acids. V lost 1 base and J 4 bases, leaving 7 bases between the germline ends. Germline-derived CDR1 and CDR2 are MNHEY and SVGEGT. The chain's CDR3 is CASSYLGSTEAFF. The DNA for the CDR3 is TGTGCCAGCAGTTACTTAGGGTCCACTGAAGCTTTCTTT.

This clonotype was found a few times. The J gene is TRBJ2-1, the V gene TRBV18, with TRBD2 matching 9 bases. Germline loops: CDR1 KGHSH, CDR2 LQKENI. V lost 3 bases to trimming and J lost 4 bases; unmatched junction nucleotides: 10. The length of the CDR3 is 17 residues. CDR3 in amino acids: CASSPYSGSGRYNEQFF. CDR3 nucleotide sequence: TGTGCCAGCTCACCTTATAGCGGGAGCGGGAGGTACAATGAGCAGTTCTTC.

This clonotype has at least ten counts. The chain uses TRBV5-1 and TRBJ2-3; no firm D call. This CDR3 contains 14 residues. V lost 0 bases and J 2 bases, leaving 7 bases between the germline ends. Per the germline V gene, CDR1 is SGHRS and CDR2 is YFSETQ. CDR3 nucleotide sequence: TGCGCCAGCAGCTTGGCAAGCTCCACAGATACGCAGTATTTT. The encoded protein is CASSLASSTDTQYF.

The gene calls are TRBV6-2 or TRBV6-3 and TRBJ2-2; D gene unclear. The CDR3 contains 15 residues. Germline CDR1 is MNHEY and CDR2 is SVGEGT. V dropped 5 bases and J dropped 7 bases, with 17 bases sitting between them. CDR3 nucleotides: TGTGCCAGCAGTATACGCATCCCTTGGGACGGGGAGCTGTTTTTT. It is translated as CASSIRIPWDGELFF.

This clonotype was recorded a few times. The V and J genes are TRBV6-2 or TRBV6-3 and TRBJ2-7; 9 positions agree with TRBD1. Unmatched junction bases numbered 4, after V lost 4 bases and J lost 3 bases. This CDR3 spans 14 amino acids. Germline CDR1 and CDR2: MNHEY and SVGEGT. CDR3 nucleotide sequence: TGTGCCAGCAGTTTACAGGGGGCCCACTACGAGCAGTACTTC. Its protein product is CASSLQGAHYEQYF.

The CDR3 is CASSFFGGMQYF. CDR3 sequence (DNA): TGTGCCAGCAGCTTTTTCGGGGGCATGCAGTATTTT. V is TRBV7-8 and J is TRBJ2-3; D may correspond to TRBD1 or TRBD2 (6 bases each). Germline V lookup: CDR1 SGHVS, CDR2 FQNEAQ. The CDR3 contains 12 residues. Deletions cut 3 bases from V and 11 bases from J, with 12 bases between.

The chain uses TRBV10-1 and TRBJ2-3; possibly TRBD1 for D (5 bases). V shed 8 bases and J shed 2 bases, with 11 bases lying between them. This CDR3 comprises 13 residues. CDR1 and CDR2 (germline): WNHNN, SYGVQD (reference sequence). The CDR3: CASQDTFTDTQYF. Here the CDR3 DNA reads TGCGCCAGCCAGGACACCTTCACAGATACGCAGTATTTT.

This clonotype was picked up many times. The chain recombines TRBV20-1 with TRBJ1-4, with D uncertain. The CDR3 contains 13 residues. Germline loops: CDR1 DFQATT, CDR2 SNEGSKA (reference sequence). V gave up 8 bases and J gave up 7 bases, with 17 bases separating them. CDR3 sequence: CSCPQLTSEKLFF. Written as DNA, the CDR3 is TGCAGTTGCCCTCAGCTGACTTCTGAAAAACTGTTTTTT.